The 2 T cell receptor beta chains below were found in one sample sequenced in a study of T cell repertoires and HLA-DP antigens. The protocol was immunoSEQ multiplex PCR, while the TCRdb copy is restricted to in-frame clones and leaves out a portion. The table includes around 90,000 clones, roughly nine tenths detected once. These receptors have no known antigen. Specimen: CD4+ T cells from PBMCs. The receptors here all came from a man aged 45 to 65 in good health and CMV-seronegative.

The chain couples TRBV20-1 to TRBJ1-3; D not resolved. Germline CDR1 reads DFQATT; CDR2 reads SNEGSKA (reference sequence). Between the trimmed V and J ends, which lost 0 bases and 8 bases, there was a span of 5 bases. The CDR3 has 11 amino acids. The CDR3 DNA reads as TGCAGTGCTAGAGATGTGTACACCATATATTTT. Its translation is CSARDVYTIYF.

The chain couples TRBV7-6 to TRBJ1-1; no definite D call. CDR1 and CDR2 from the germline V gene are SGHVS and FNYEAQ. V was cut by 3 bases and J by 3 bases, with 8 bases left in between. This CDR3 comprises 13 residues. DNA of the CDR3: TGTGCCAGCAGCTTGCAACAAGACACTGAAGCTTTCTTT. The encoded protein is CASSLQQDTEAFF. The full variable domain, rest sourced from reference TRBV7-6 and TRBJ1-1, is GAGVSQSPRYKVTKRGQDVALRCDPISGHVSLYWYRQALGQGPEFLTYFNYEAQQDKSGLPNDRFSAERPEGSISTLTIQRTEQRDSAMYRCASSLQQDTEAFFGQGTRLTVV.